What follows are 23 T cell receptor beta chains derived from one specimen sequenced in a study of cytomegalovirus exposure and HLA in healthy donors. Amplification used 60 Vbeta primers and 13 Jbeta primers. Method: immunoSEQ multiplex PCR; TCRdb's copy keeps in-frame clones and lacks some. In the table there are roughly 200,000 clones, around four fifths of which are singletons. The source material was PBMCs. The receptors were sampled from a man in his forties or fifties in good health and CMV-seropositive.

J is TRBJ1-2 and V is TRBV30, with 11 bases aligning to TRBD1. Trimming took 1 base from V and 8 from J; bases not matched to a gene: 12. The CDR3 has 16 amino acids. Germline V gene sequence: CDR1 GTSNPN, CDR2 SVGIG (reference sequence). CDR3 protein: CAWSAWTGGASRGYTF. CDR3 coding DNA: TGTGCCTGGAGTGCCTGGACAGGGGGCGCATCGAGGGGCTACACCTTC.

The chain carries TRBV14 and TRBJ2-1, with TRBD2 as a possible D gene (6 bases). Per the germline V gene, CDR1 is SGHDN and CDR2 is FVKESK. Between the trimmed V and J ends, which lost 5 bases and 5 bases, there was a span of 13 bases. The CDR3 has 14 amino acids. DNA for the CDR3: TGTGCCAGCAGCTCACGGGGGAGCCACAATGAGCAGTTCTTC. Protein sequence: CASSSRGSHNEQFF.

This clone was seen once. This chain joins TRBV19 and TRBJ2-5; 7 bases are shared with TRBD2. V lost 8 bases to trimming and J lost 2 bases; unmatched junction nucleotides: 11. Germline lookup yields CDR1 LNHDA and CDR2 SQIVND (reference sequence). This CDR3 spans 15 amino acids. The CDR3 reads CASAIPGREQETQYF. In DNA, the CDR3 is TGTGCCAGTGCAATCCCGGGGCGGGAGCAAGAGACCCAGTACTTC. Full variable domain (outside the CDR3, taken from reference TRBV19 and TRBJ2-5): DGGITQSPKYLFRKEGQNVTLSCEQNLNHDAMYWYRQDPGQGLRLIYYSQIVNDFQKGDIAEGYSVSREKKESFPLTVTSAQKNPTAFYLCASAIPGREQETQYFGPGTRLLVL.

This clone has more than one count but fewer than ten. V gene TRBV6-5 combines with J gene TRBJ1-2; TRBD1 might be the D (6 bases). This CDR3 spans 15 amino acids. V was shortened by 5 bases and J by 2 bases, with 15 bases between the two germline ends. CDR1 MNHEY and CDR2 SVGAGI come from the germline V gene. CDR3 sequence: CASSGYRAANYGYTF. The CDR3 DNA is TGTGCCAGCAGTGGATACAGGGCCGCCAACTATGGCTACACCTTC.

The chain couples TRBV7-3 to TRBJ2-7; the D is unclear. The germline CDR1 and CDR2 sequences are SGHTA and FQGTGA. The CDR3 extends over 13 amino acids. Trimming left V 2 bases short and J 7 bases short, with 12 bases between. CDR3 sequence (DNA): TGTGCCAGCAGCTTATTCTCGGTCGGGGAGCAGTACTTC. Protein product: CASSLFSVGEQYF.

This chain uses TRBV7-2 with TRBJ1-5, with D possibly TRBD1 on 6 matching bases. V lost 5 bases and J lost 7, with 27 bases in between. Germline V gene lookup returns CDR1 SGHTA and CDR2 FQGNSA. This CDR3 is 18 amino acids long. The CDR3 loop reads CASSPSHGPTGRRQPQHF. CDR3 DNA: TGTGCCAGCAGCCCATCCCACGGCCCCACAGGGCGAAGACAGCCCCAGCATTTT.

V and J are TRBV5-4 and TRBJ2-5, with D possibly TRBD2 on 5 matching bases. This CDR3 comprises 13 residues. Deletions cut 2 bases from V and 4 bases from J, with 9 bases between. CDR1 and CDR2 (germline): SGHNT, YYREEE (reference sequence). The CDR3 nucleotides read TGTGCCAGCAGCTTAGACGAGGGAGAGACCCAGTACTTC. Protein: CASSLDEGETQYF.

CDR3 DNA sequence: TGTGCCAGTACCGGTTACTATGGCTACACCTTC. It specifies CASTGYYGYTF. The chain carries TRBV19 and TRBJ1-2; D is ambiguous. This CDR3 is built from 11 residues. CDR1 and CDR2 (germline): LNHDA, SQIVND (reference sequence). The V gene lost 7 bases and the J gene lost 3 bases, with 6 bases spanning the gap.

The gene calls are TRBV7-2 and TRBJ1-3, with TRBD1 identical over 12 bases. The CDR3 extends over 18 amino acids. From germline, CDR1 is SGHTA and CDR2 FQGNSA. Unmatched junction bases numbered 12, after V lost 5 bases and J lost 4 bases. The CDR3: CASSLRGQGAASGNTIYF. The CDR3 DNA reads as TGTGCCAGCAGCCTTAGGGGACAGGGGGCCGCGTCCGGAAACACCATATATTTT.

V is TRBV9 and J is TRBJ2-1, with D perhaps matching TRBD2 (5 bases). With 0 bases removed from V and 5 bases from J, the gap between germline ends came to 9 bases. Germline V lookup: CDR1 SGDLS, CDR2 YYNGEE. The CDR3 has 14 amino acids. In nucleotides, the CDR3 is TGTGCCAGCAGCGTAGGCGGGCGTCACAATGAGCAGTTCTTC. Translation gives CASSVGGRHNEQFF.

V and J are TRBV10-3 and TRBJ1-1, with D maybe TRBD1 (6 bases). The V end was cut by 6 bases, the J end by 7 bases, with 15 bases between. The CDR3 is made up of 13 amino acids. CDR1 and CDR2 (germline): ENHRY, SYGVKD. The CDR3 DNA reads TGTGCCATCAGCGGGGACAATGACAGTGAAGCTTTCTTT. Translated: CAISGDNDSEAFF.

In this sample, this clone turned up a few times. The chain joins TRBV14 to TRBJ1-3, with 9 nucleotides matching TRBD1. With V trimmed by 4 bases and J by 3 bases, 4 bases remained unmatched. Germline V CDR1 and CDR2: SGHDN, FVKESK. The CDR3 extends over 15 amino acids. The CDR3: CASSLQGAFGNTIYF. Written as DNA, the CDR3 is TGTGCCAGCAGCCTACAGGGGGCTTTTGGAAACACCATATATTTT.

The chain employs TRBV4-2 and TRBJ2-1, with a tentative D call TRBD1 (8 bases). The CDR3 consists of 17 residues. Germline V gene sequence: CDR1 LGHNA, CDR2 YNFKEQ. V gave up 2 bases and J gave up 8 bases, with 22 bases separating them. The CDR3 region has the DNA TGTGCCAGCAGCCAACAGGCCTCGATTACAGGGGGGGATGAGCAGTTCTTC. This translates into CASSQQASITGGDEQFF.

The CDR3 here is CASSRQGNSYEQYF. DNA of the CDR3: TGTGCCAGCAGTCGACAGGGTAACTCCTACGAGCAGTACTTC. The chain couples TRBV6-5 to TRBJ2-7; 7 positions agree with TRBD1. V lost 5 bases and J lost 0; bases outside the gene matches: 4. Germline CDR1 MNHEY, CDR2 SVGAGI. There are 14 residues in the CDR3.

V and J are TRBV19 and TRBJ2-2, with 8 positions matching TRBD2. This CDR3 region has 17 residues. Germline V gives CDR1 LNHDA, CDR2 SQIVND (reference sequence). V lost 0 bases, J lost 4 bases, and 7 bases stayed unmatched. CDR3 region: CASSIEKSGSITGELFF. The DNA of the CDR3 is TGTGCCAGTAGTATAGAAAAAAGCGGGAGTATCACCGGGGAGCTGTTTTTT. Based on the CDR3 plus reference TRBV19 and TRBJ2-2, the full variable domain is DGGITQSPKYLFRKEGQNVTLSCEQNLNHDAMYWYRQDPGQGLRLIYYSQIVNDFQKGDIAEGYSVSREKKESFPLTVTSAQKNPTAFYLCASSIEKSGSITGELFFGEGSRLTVL.

The chain joins TRBV5-5 to TRBJ2-1; 7 bases agree with TRBD1. V shed 4 bases, J shed 9 bases, and the junction held 4 bases outside the gene matches. Germline V CDR1 and CDR2: SGHKS, YYEKEE (reference sequence). There are 12 residues in the CDR3. CDR3 sequence (DNA): TGTGCCAGCAGCCCACAGGGGACTGAGCAGTTCTTC. Translation gives CASSPQGTEQFF.

V usage is TRBV5-5 and J usage is TRBJ2-5; TRBD2 might be the D (5 bases). Deletions cut 0 bases from V and 4 bases from J, with 13 bases between. There are 15 residues in the CDR3. From germline, CDR1 is SGHKS and CDR2 YYEKEE (reference sequence). The CDR3 bases are TGTGCCAGCAGCTTGGCTCCGAGCCGGGGAGAGACCCAGTACTTC. Translated: CASSLAPSRGETQYF.

The CDR3 is CASDGGATYEQYF. In DNA, the CDR3 is TGTGCCTCCGACGGGGGGGCGACCTACGAGCAGTACTTC. This rearrangement joins TRBV6-1 to TRBJ2-7; 8 bases agree with TRBD2. The junction had 8 bases not matched to a gene; V was cut back by 11 bases and J by 2 bases. The CDR3 runs to 13 residues. Germline CDR1 reads MNHNS; CDR2 reads SASEGT.

This clone was observed a single time. The rearrangement links TRBV7-2 to TRBJ1-3; 7 nucleotides match TRBD1. The V gene end was trimmed by 5 bases and the J gene end by 3 bases; junction bases not matched to a gene: 10. Germline assignment: CDR1 SGHTA and CDR2 FQGNSA. The CDR3 contains 16 residues. The CDR3 region has the DNA TGTGCCAGCAGCCGTACTACAGGGGTTAGTGGAAACACCATATATTTT. This encodes CASSRTTGVSGNTIYF.

This chain connects TRBV19 to TRBJ2-7, with D tentatively TRBD1 (6 bases). The CDR3 runs to 14 residues. Germline CDR1 is LNHDA and CDR2 is SQIVND (reference sequence). V lost 2 bases and J 2 bases, leaving 10 bases between the germline ends. The CDR3 spells CASSIRDTTYEQYF. CDR3 nucleotides: TGTGCCAGTAGTATAAGGGACACCACCTACGAGCAGTACTTC.

This clone was detected only once. The CDR3 coding sequence is TGTGCCAGCAGCGCTGACAGGGAGATCTACGAGCAGTACTTC. Translating gives CASSADREIYEQYF. The gene calls are TRBV9 and TRBJ2-7, with 7 bases that match TRBD1. The ends lost 3 bases at V and 3 bases at J; junction bases unmatched: 6. The length of the CDR3 is 14 residues. The germline V gene encodes CDR1 SGDLS and CDR2 YYNGEE.

This chain links TRBV5-1 with TRBJ2-5, with a tentative D call TRBD1 (7 bases). The DNA end favors TRBJ2-7, so the J call may be wrong. Germline V gives CDR1 SGHRS, CDR2 YFSETQ. The CDR3 has 14 residues. This CDR3 is CASSRGDSSYEQYF. The CDR3, as DNA: TGCGCCAGCAGCCGCGGGGACAGCTCCTACGAGCAGTACTTC.

V gene TRBV2 combines with J gene TRBJ1-1, with 8 bases lining up with TRBD1. CDR3 size: 12 residues. With V trimmed by 10 bases and J by 6 bases, 7 bases remained unmatched. Germline V gives CDR1 SNHLY, CDR2 FYNNEI. The CDR3 region is CANQLDRAEAFF. Written as DNA, the CDR3 is TGTGCCAACCAACTGGACAGGGCTGAAGCTTTCTTT. The full variable domain, its missing parts supplied by reference TRBV2 and TRBJ1-1, is EPEVTQTPSHQVTQMGQEVILRCVPISNHLYFYWYRQILGQKVEFLVSFYNNEISEKSEIFDDQFSVERPDGSNFTLKIRSTKLEDSAMYFCANQLDRAEAFFGQGTRLTVV.